These 8 T cell receptor beta chains came from one sample sequenced in a study of PD-L1 blockade in urothelial cancer. Time point described: pretreatment peripheral blood. Repertoires were generated with immunoSEQ multiplex PCR, while TCRdb's copy carries only in-frame clones and drops some. The table lists 40,000 to 55,000 clones, just over 85% of them singletons, with approximately 23% in the top ten. The material sequenced was PBMCs, taken around atezolizumab (anti-PD-L1) treatment. The receptors derive from a man aged 60-69 years with urothelial cancer.

The chain uses TRBV19 and TRBJ2-4, with D possibly TRBD2 on 6 matching bases. The V and J ends lost 3 bases and 1 base respectively, with 13 bases between them. Germline CDR1 reads LNHDA; CDR2 reads SQIVND (reference sequence). The CDR3 totals 16 residues. CDR3 amino acids: CASSMGESGAKNIQYF. The CDR3 DNA is TGTGCCAGTAGTATGGGCGAAAGCGGGGCCAAAAACATTCAGTACTTC.

The V and J genes are TRBV6-6 and TRBJ1-4; TRBD1 aligns across 8 bases. After removal of 10 bases from V and 0 bases from J, the junction contained 7 bases not matched to a gene. The CDR3 consists of 15 residues. Germline CDR1 and CDR2: MNHNY and SVGAGI (reference sequence). CDR3: CATLLTGATNEKLFF. Here the CDR3 DNA reads TGTGCCACCCTACTGACAGGGGCAACTAATGAAAAACTGTTTTTT.

The chain is built from TRBV27 and TRBJ2-7, with D possibly matching TRBD2 (5 bases). Trimming took 11 bases from V and 1 from J, leaving 15 bases between them. Per germline, CDR1 MNHEY and CDR2 SMNVEV (reference sequence). This CDR3 has 13 amino acids. The CDR3 bases are TGTGCCGTAACCGTGGACTCGTCCTACGAGCAGTACTTC. It specifies CAVTVDSSYEQYF.

The chain joins TRBV18 to TRBJ2-7; D is uncertain. In germline, CDR1 is KGHSH, CDR2 LQKENI. With 4 bases removed from V and 3 bases from J, the gap between germline ends came to 10 bases. The CDR3 sequence is 13 residues long. The CDR3 sequence is CASSQTVDYEQYF. CDR3 DNA: TGTGCCAGCTCACAAACTGTCGACTACGAGCAGTACTTC. Variable domain in full (rest from reference TRBV18 and TRBJ2-7): NAGVMQNPRHLVRRRGQEARLRCSPMKGHSHVYWYRQLPEEGLKFMVYLQKENIIDESGMPKERFSAEFPKEGPSILRIQQVVRGDSAAYFCASSQTVDYEQYFGPGTRLTVT.

This chain uses TRBV5-1 with TRBJ2-3; 7 bases fit TRBD2. The CDR3 totals 16 residues. The V gene end was trimmed by 0 bases and the J gene end by 1 base; junction bases not matched to a gene: 5. Germline CDR1 is SGHRS and CDR2 is YFSETQ. The CDR3 DNA follows: TGCGCCAGCAGCTTGGAGGGAGGGTTGGGCACAGATACGCAGTATTTT. Translating gives CASSLEGGLGTDTQYF.

The CDR3 DNA reads TGTGCCAGTAGTATCGGGTTGGGCACAGATACGCAGTATTTT. Its protein is CASSIGLGTDTQYF. The rearrangement joins TRBV19 to TRBJ2-3; D not certain. Looked up from germline, CDR1 is LNHDA and CDR2 is SQIVND (reference sequence). The CDR3 sequence is 14 residues long. V was cut by 3 bases and J by 1 base, with 8 bases left in between.

The table lists this clone with a count of one. This sequence joins TRBV5-1 and TRBJ2-5, with D possibly being TRBD1 (6 bases). CDR3 size: 13 residues. Trimming shortened V by 4 bases and J by 2 bases, and 9 bases separated the two germline ends. In germline, CDR1 is SGHRS, CDR2 YFSETQ. CDR3 in DNA: TGCGCCAGCAGCCGGACAGAACAAGAGACCCAGTACTTC. This gives the protein CASSRTEQETQYF.

The chain combines TRBV19 with TRBJ1-5, with D uncertain. The germline CDR1 and CDR2 sequences are LNHDA and SQIVND (reference sequence). The CDR3 totals 12 residues. V lost 6 bases to trimming and J lost 4 bases, with 7 bases between them. This CDR3 is CASRGGNQPQHF. CDR3 DNA sequence: TGTGCCAGTAGAGGAGGAAATCAGCCCCAGCATTTT.